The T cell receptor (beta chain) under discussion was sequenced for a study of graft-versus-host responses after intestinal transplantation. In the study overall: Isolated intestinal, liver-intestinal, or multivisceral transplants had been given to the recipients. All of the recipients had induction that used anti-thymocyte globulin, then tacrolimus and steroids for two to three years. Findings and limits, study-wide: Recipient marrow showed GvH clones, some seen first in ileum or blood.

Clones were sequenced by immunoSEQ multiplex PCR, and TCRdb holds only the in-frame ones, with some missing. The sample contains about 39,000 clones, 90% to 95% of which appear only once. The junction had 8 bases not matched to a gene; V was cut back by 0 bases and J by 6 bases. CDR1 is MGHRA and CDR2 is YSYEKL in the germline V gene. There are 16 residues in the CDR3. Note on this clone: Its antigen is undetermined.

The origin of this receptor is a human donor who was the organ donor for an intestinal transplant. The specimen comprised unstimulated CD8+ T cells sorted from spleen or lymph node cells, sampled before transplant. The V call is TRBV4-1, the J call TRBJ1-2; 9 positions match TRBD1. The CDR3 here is CASSQEVGDRVNGYTF. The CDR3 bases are TGCGCCAGCAGCCAAGAAGTAGGGGACAGGGTGAATGGCTACACCTTC.